Sequencing of this TCR beta chain was carried out in a study of OX40 agonist ivuxolimab in advanced cancers. Data came from immunoSEQ multiplex PCR; TCRdb stores just in-frame clones and leaves some out. The sample holds roughly 73,000 clones, roughly 90% seen once. Trimming stripped 11 bases from V and 4 bases from J, with 12 bases between. CDR1 SEHNR and CDR2 FQNEAQ come from the germline V gene (reference sequence). This CDR3 is built from 12 residues. This TCR was recovered from an adult with an advanced solid tumor such as melanoma, head and neck, liver or kidney cancer. Source: CD4+ or CD8+ T cells sorted from blood, taken in a trial of the OX40 agonist ivuxolimab. V is TRBV7-9 and J is TRBJ1-3; no reliable D call. CDR3 coding DNA: TGTGCCTGCCAGTCCCGAGGAAACACCATATATTTT. The encoded protein is CACQSRGNTIYF.